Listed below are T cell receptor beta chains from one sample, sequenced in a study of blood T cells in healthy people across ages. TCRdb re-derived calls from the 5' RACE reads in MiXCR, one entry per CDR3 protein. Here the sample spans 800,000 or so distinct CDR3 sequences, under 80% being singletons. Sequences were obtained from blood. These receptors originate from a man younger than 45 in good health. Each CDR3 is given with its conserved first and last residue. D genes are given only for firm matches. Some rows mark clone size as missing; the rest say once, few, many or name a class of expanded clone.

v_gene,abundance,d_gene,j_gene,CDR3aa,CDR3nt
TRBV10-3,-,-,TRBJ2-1,CAISRGGQSNEQFF,TGTGCCATCAGTAGGGGGGGGCAGAGCAATGAGCAGTTCTTC
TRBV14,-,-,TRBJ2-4,CASSQGAAVYEEQYF,TGTGCCAGCAGCCAAGGGGCAGCCGTCTACGAAGAGCAGTACTTC
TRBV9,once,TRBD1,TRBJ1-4,CASSGQGVEKLFF,TGTGCCAGCAGTGGACAGGGGGTTGAAAAACTGTTTTTT
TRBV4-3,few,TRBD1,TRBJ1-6,CASSQGQGESPLHF,TGCGCCAGCAGCCAGGGACAGGGGGAGTCACCCCTCCACTTT
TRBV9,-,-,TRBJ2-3,CASSVDGGPPDTQYF,TGTGCCAGCAGCGTAGATGGGGGGCCCCCAGATACGCAGTATTTT
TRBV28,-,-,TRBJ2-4,CASSWQGENIQYF,TGTGCCAGCAGTTGGCAGGGCGAAAACATTCAGTACTTC
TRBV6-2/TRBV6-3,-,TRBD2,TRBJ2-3,CASSQPGLAGDNTDTQYF,TGTGCCAGCAGCCAACCGGGACTAGCGGGGGACAACACAGATACGCAGTATTTT
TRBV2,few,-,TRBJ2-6,CASTPGTRANVLTF,TGTGCCAGCACACCCGGGACACGGGCCAACGTCCTGACTTTC
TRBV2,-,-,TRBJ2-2,CASINSENTGELFF,TGTGCCAGCATTAATAGCGAAAACACCGGGGAGCTGTTTTTT
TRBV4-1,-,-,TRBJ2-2,CASRERTGASHTGELFF,TGCGCCAGCAGGGAGCGGACGGGGGCCTCGCACACCGGGGAGCTGTTTTTT
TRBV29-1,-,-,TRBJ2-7,CSVEERSSGEQYF,TGCAGCGTTGAAGAGAGGTCCTCGGGCGAGCAGTACTTC
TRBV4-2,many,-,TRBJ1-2,CASSQEKGDRHYGYTF,TGTGCCAGCAGCCAAGAGAAGGGAGACCGACACTATGGCTACACCTTC
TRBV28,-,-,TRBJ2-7,CASSLLVSSYEQYF,TGTGCCAGCAGTTTATTAGTGTCCTCCTACGAGCAGTACTTC
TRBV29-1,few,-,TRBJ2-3,CSATDIQALYTQYF,TGCAGCGCTACGGACATCCAGGCGCTCTATACGCAGTATTTT
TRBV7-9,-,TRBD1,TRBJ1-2,CASSPRQGGNGYTF,TGTGCCAGCAGCCCCAGACAGGGTGGCAATGGCTACACCTTC
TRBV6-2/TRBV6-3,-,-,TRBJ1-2,CASSQDFREIGHGHTF,TGTGCCAGCAGTCAAGATTTCCGGGAAATCGGGCATGGCCACACCTTC
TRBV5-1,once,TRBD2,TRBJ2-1,CASYSGGARGGNEQFF,TGCGCCAGCTACTCCGGGGGGGCGCGTGGGGGGAATGAGCAGTTCTTC
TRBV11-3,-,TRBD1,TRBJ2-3,CASSLGDRGKGEDTQYF,TGTGCCAGCAGCTTAGGTGACAGGGGTAAAGGGGAAGATACGCAGTATTTT
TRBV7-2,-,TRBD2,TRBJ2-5,CASSPQRGQETQYF,TGTGCCAGCAGCCCCCAGCGGGGACAAGAGACCCAGTACTTC
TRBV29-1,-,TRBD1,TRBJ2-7,CSVSRGQGGYEQYF,TGCAGCGTTTCGAGGGGACAGGGGGGCTACGAGCAGTACTTC
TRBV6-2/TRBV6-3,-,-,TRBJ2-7,CASSYYRPSNYEQYF,TGTGCCAGCAGTTACTACAGGCCGTCCAATTACGAGCAGTACTTC
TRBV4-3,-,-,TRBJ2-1,CASSLRDKDYNEQFF,TGCGCCAGCAGTCTGCGGGACAAGGACTACAATGAGCAGTTCTTC
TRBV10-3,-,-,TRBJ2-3,CAIDPRGNTDTQYF,TGTGCCATTGATCCCCGGGGGAACACAGATACGCAGTATTTT
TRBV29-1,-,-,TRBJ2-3,CSLQAGTSTDTQYF,TGCAGCCTCCAAGCCGGGACTAGCACAGATACGCAGTATTTT
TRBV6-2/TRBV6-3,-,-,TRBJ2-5,CASSFRQGRYQETQYF,TGTGCCAGCAGTTTCCGGCAGGGGAGGTACCAAGAGACCCAGTACTTC
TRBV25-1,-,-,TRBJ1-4,CASTLKGGSDEKLFF,TGTGCCAGCACTCTAAAGGGAGGGTCGGATGAAAAACTGTTTTTT
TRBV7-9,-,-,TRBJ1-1,CASIPGGENTEAFF,TGTGCCAGCATCCCTGGGGGCGAGAACACTGAAGCTTTCTTT
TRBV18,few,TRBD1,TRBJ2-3,CASSQGAQGSTDTQYF,TGTGCCAGCTCACAGGGGGCACAGGGGTCGACAGATACGCAGTATTTT
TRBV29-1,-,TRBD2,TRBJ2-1,CSISGRSYNEQFF,TGCAGCATAAGCGGGAGGTCCTACAATGAGCAGTTCTTC